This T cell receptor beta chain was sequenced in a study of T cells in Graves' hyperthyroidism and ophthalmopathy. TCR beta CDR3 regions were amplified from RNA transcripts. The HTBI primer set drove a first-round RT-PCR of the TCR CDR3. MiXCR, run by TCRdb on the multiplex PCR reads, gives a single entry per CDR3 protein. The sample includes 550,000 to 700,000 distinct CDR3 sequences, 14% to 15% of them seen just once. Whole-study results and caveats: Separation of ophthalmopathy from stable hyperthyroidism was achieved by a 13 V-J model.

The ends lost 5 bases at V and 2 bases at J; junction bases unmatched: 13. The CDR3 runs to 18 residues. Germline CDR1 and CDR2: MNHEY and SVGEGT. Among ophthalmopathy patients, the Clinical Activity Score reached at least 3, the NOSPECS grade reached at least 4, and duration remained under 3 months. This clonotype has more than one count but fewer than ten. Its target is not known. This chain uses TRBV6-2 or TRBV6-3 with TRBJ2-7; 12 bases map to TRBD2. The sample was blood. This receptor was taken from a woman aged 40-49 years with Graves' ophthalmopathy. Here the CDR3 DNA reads TGTGCCAGCAGTACCGTTCCCTCCACTAGCGGGAGGCCCTACGAGCAGTACTTC. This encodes CASSTVPSTSGRPYEQYF.